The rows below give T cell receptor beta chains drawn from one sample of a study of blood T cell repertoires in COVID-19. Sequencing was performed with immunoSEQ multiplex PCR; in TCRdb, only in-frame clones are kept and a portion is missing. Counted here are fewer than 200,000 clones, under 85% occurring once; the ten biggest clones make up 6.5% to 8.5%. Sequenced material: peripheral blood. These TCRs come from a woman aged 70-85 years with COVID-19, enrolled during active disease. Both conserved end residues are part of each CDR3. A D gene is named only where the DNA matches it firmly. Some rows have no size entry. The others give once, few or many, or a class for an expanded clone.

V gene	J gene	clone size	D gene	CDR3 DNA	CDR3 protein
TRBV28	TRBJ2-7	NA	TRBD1	TGTGCCAGCAGTACGACAGGGGACGAGCAGTACTTC	CASSTTGDEQYF
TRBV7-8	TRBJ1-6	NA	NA	TGTGCCAGCAGCTCCCTTAATAATTCACCCCTCCACTTT	CASSSLNNSPLHF
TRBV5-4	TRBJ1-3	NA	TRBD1	TGTGCCAGCAGCTTGGATCCGGGACAGTCTGGAAACACCATATATTTT	CASSLDPGQSGNTIYF
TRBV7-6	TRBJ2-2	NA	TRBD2	TGTGCCAGCAGCTTCCGACTAGCGGGAGCCGGGGAGCTGTTTTTT	CASSFRLAGAGELFF
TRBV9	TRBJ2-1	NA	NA	TGTGCCAGCAGCGTCTCGACTAGTTATGCAAATGAGCAGTTCTTC	CASSVSTSYANEQFF
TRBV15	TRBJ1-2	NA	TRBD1	TGTGCCACCAGCGGGGGTCGACAGGGGGCTAACTATGGCTACACCTTC	CATSGGRQGANYGYTF
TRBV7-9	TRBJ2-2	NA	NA	TGTGCCAGCAGCTTAGCTCTTTCCGGGGAGCTGTTTTTT	CASSLALSGELFF
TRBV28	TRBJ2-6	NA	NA	TGTGCCAGCAGACGAACAGGGACTGGGGCCAACGTCCTGACTTTC	CASRRTGTGANVLTF
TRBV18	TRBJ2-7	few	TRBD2	TGTGCCAGCTCACCAGCGAGCGGGAGTAACTACGAGCAGTACTTC	CASSPASGSNYEQYF
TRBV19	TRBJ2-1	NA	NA	TGTGCCAGTAGGAAGAGCGTTCAAGACTACAATGAGCAGTTCTTC	CASRKSVQDYNEQFF
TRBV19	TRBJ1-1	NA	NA	TGTGCCAGTAGTATAATGGCGGGGGGCACGACTGAAGCTTTCTTT	CASSIMAGGTTEAFF
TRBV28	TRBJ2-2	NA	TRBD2	TGTGCCAGCACCCCCTCGGGGGAGGGGAACACCGGGGAGCTGTTTTTT	CASTPSGEGNTGELFF
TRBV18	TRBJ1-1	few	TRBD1	TGTGCCAGCTCACCAAACAGGGGGAACACTGAAGCTTTCTTT	CASSPNRGNTEAFF
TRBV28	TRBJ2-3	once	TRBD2	TGTGCCAGCACCTCGGGAGCGGGGCCAGATACGCAGTATTTT	CASTSGAGPDTQYF
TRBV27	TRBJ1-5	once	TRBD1	TGTGCCAGCAGTTCGACAGGGGGGTATCAGCCCCAGCATTTT	CASSSTGGYQPQHF
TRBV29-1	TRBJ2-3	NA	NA	TGCAGCGTTGAGGATTATAGAGGAGATACGCAGTATTTT	CSVEDYRGDTQYF
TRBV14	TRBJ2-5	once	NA	TGTGCCAGCAGCCCTGGACTCCAAGAGACCCAGTACTTC	CASSPGLQETQYF
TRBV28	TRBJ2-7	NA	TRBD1	TGTGCCAGCAGATCGAAGGGGACAGGGGACTACGAGCAGTACTTC	CASRSKGTGDYEQYF
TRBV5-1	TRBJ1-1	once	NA	TGCGCCAGCAGCTTGGGCAGGCACACTGAAGCTTTCTTT	CASSLGRHTEAFF
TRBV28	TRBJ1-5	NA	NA	TGTGCCAGCAGTTTATTATCCGGGAATCAGCCCCAGCATTTT	CASSLLSGNQPQHF
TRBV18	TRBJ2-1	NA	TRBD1	TGTGCCAGCTCACCCTTTTGGACAGGCTACAATGAGCAGTTCTTC	CASSPFWTGYNEQFF
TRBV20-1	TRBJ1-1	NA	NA	TGCAGTGCTAGTACACTCGGGATAGGGGCTTTCTTT	CSASTLGIGAFF
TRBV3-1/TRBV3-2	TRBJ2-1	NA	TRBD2	TGTGCCAGCAGCTCAACTAGCGGGAGTAATTCCTACAATGAGCAGTTCTTC	CASSSTSGSNSYNEQFF
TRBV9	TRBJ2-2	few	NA	TGTGCCAGCAGTAGACTAGTTCCCGGGGAGCTGTTTTTT	CASSRLVPGELFF
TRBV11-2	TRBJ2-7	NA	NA	TGTGCCAGCAGCCCAGGCTACGAGCAGTACTTC	CASSPGYEQYF
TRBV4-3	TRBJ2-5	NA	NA	TGCGCCAGCAGCCAAGCAACAGGGATGGAGACCCAGTACTTC	CASSQATGMETQYF
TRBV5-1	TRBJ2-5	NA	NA	TGCGCCAGCAGCTTGGGCATGGGGGGAGAGACCCAGTACTTC	CASSLGMGGETQYF
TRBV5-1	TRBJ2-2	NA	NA	TGCGCCAGCAGCGTGGACAGATCGAACACCGGGGAGCTGTTTTTT	CASSVDRSNTGELFF